The T cell receptor (beta chain) under discussion was sequenced for a study of cytomegalovirus exposure and HLA in healthy donors. The wider study: Later analysis reported that the roughly 120 validation repertoires shared the platform of the approximately 690 first-cohort repertoires.

The method was immunoSEQ multiplex PCR; TCRdb's version includes in-frame clones alone and lacks a portion of them. Of about 190,000 clones detected, about four fifths appear once; the ten largest clones hold around 2.8%. Per the germline V gene, CDR1 is SEHNR and CDR2 is FQNEAQ (reference sequence). The CDR3 covers 14 residues. V gave up 4 bases and J gave up 6 bases; unmatched junction bases: 3. Turning to this clone: Its antigen is still unknown.

Overall study findings and caveats: First-cohort TCR clusters tended to co-occur in the roughly 120 validation repertoires, a later analysis found. A list of about 160 TCR beta chains associated with cytomegalovirus was given.

The chain couples TRBV7-9 to TRBJ1-2, with 12 positions matching TRBD1. The sequence derives from a woman aged 18-30 years in good health and CMV-seropositive. The sample consisted of PBMCs. CDR3 DNA sequence: TGTGCCAGCAGCTCGGGACAGGGGGCGAATGGCTACACCTTC. Amino acid sequence: CASSSGQGANGYTF.